This T cell receptor beta chain appears in the sequencing data of a study of post-analysis software for immune sequencing data. Study findings and constraints: TRBV segments more frequent in patients than in controls numbered roughly 5 and included TRBV5-6, TRBV5-1 and TRBV20-1.

Germline lookup yields CDR1 MNHEY and CDR2 SVGEGT. This CDR3 spans 17 amino acids. The V gene end was trimmed by 0 bases and the J gene end by 2 bases; junction bases not matched to a gene: 9. Built from TCR beta cDNA, the libraries had unique molecular identifiers in them. T cells numbering roughly 1 to 10 million yielded roughly 500,000 cDNA molecules. TCRdb independently ran MiXCR on the PCR reads; one entry per CDR3 protein. The sample has around 200,000 distinct CDR3 sequences; around 30% are singletons. This clonotype has more than one count but fewer than ten. Its target is not known. The sequence was obtained from a girl aged 2-17 years with multiple sclerosis. This chain connects TRBV6-2 or TRBV6-3 to TRBJ2-5, with TRBD2 matching over 7 bases. Sequenced: blood. The CDR3 nucleotides are TGTGCCAGCAGTTACTCGATGGCTAGCGGAGATCAAGAGACCCAGTACTTC. Amino acid sequence: CASSYSMASGDQETQYF.